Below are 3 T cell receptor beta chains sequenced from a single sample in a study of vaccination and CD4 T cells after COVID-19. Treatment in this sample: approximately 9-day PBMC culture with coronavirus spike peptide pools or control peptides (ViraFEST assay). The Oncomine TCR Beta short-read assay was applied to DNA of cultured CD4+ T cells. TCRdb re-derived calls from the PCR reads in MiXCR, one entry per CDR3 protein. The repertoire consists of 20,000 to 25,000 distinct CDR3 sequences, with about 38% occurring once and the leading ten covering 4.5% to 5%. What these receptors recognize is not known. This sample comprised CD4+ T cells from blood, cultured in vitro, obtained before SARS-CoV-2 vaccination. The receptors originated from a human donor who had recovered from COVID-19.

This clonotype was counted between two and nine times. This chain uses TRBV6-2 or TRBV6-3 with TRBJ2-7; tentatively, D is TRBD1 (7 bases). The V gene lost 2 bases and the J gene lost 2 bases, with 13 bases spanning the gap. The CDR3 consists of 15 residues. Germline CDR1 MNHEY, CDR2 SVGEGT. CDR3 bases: TGTGCCAGCAGTTACCTCAGGGGGGTAGCCTACGAGCAGTACTTC. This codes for CASSYLRGVAYEQYF.

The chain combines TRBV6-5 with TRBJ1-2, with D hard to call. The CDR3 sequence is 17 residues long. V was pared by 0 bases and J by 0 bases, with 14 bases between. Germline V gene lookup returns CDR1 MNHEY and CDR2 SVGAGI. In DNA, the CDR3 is TGTGCCAGCAGTTACTCCCATCCGGGGAAAACTAACTATGGCTACACCTTC. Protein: CASSYSHPGKTNYGYTF.

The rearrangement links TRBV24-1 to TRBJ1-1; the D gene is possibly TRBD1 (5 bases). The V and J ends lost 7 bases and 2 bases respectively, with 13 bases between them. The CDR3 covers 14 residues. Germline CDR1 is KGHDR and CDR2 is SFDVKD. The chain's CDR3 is CATRASRDNTEAFF. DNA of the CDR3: TGTGCCACCAGGGCGTCCAGGGACAACACTGAAGCTTTCTTT.